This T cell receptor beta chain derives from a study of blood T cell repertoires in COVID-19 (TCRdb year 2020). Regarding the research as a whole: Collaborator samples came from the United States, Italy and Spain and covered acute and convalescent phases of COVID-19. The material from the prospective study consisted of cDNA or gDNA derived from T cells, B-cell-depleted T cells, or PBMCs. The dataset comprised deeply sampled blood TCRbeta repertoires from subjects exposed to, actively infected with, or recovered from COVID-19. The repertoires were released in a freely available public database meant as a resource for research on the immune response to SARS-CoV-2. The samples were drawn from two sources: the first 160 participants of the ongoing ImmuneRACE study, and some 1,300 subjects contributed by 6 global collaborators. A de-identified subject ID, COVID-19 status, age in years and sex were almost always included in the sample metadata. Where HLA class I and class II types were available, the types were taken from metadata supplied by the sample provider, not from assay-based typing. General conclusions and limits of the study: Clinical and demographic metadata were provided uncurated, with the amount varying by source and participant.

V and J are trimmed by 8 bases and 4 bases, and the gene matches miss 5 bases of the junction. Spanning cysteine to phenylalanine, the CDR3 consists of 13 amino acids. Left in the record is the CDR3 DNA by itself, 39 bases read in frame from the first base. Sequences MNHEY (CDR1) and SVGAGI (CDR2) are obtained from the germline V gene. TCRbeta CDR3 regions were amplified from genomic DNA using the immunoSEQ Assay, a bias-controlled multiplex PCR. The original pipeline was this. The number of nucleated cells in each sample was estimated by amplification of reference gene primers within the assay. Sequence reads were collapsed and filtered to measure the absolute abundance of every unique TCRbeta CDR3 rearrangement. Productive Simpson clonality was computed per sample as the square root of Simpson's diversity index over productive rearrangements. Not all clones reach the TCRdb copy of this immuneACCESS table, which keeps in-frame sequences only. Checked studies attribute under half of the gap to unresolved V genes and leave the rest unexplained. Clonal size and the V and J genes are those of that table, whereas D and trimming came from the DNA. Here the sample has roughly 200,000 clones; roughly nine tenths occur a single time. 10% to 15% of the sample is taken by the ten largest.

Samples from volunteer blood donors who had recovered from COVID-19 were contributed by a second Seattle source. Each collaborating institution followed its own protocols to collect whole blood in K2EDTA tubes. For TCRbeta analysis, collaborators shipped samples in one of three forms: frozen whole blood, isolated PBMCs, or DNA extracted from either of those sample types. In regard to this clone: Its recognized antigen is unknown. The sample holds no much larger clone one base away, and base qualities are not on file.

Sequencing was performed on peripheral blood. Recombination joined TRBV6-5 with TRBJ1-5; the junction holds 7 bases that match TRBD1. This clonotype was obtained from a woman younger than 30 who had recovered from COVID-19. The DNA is TGTGCCAGCGCACAGGGGTGGAATCAGCCCCAGCATTTT. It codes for CASAQGWNQPQHF.